The source of this T cell receptor (beta chain) is a study of shared clonotypes between healthy human individuals. Assay used: immunoSEQ multiplex PCR; TCRdb lists only in-frame clones, some missing. Of a few million clones in the sample, less than 95% were seen once. Germline V CDR1 and CDR2: SGHNT, YYREEE (reference sequence). The CDR3 consists of 15 residues. Trimming took 2 bases from V and 4 from J; bases not matched to a gene: 7. Comment on this clone: This specimen includes other DNA sequences encoding the same CDR3.

The receptor was isolated from a man aged 18 to 29 in good health. Some clones in this sample may be carry-over from other donors' samples. The gene calls are TRBV5-4 and TRBJ2-7; TRBD2 matches at 9 bases. Specimen: naive CD4+ T cells from PBMCs. Regarding subset: CD45RA+ positively selected. The CDR3 reads CASSLGLAGPYEQYF. CDR3 bases: TGTGCCAGCAGCTTAGGGCTAGCGGGACCGTACGAGCAGTACTTC.